This TCR beta chain was recorded in a study of shared clonotypes between healthy human individuals. The overall study: Three CD4 naive, three CD4 memory, two CD8 naive and one CD8 memory plate were used per donor.

The authors divided CD4+ cells into CD45RA+ naive and CD45RA-negative memory subsets. Study-wide results and limits: Researchers found naive subsets generally carried larger estimated richness than memory subsets.

Generated by immunoSEQ multiplex PCR, the TCRdb table keeps only in-frame clones and is missing some. This table holds more than 2,000,000 clones, about 92% found once. This clone was counted between two and nine times. Its target is unknown. The sequenced sample was naive CD4+ T cells from PBMCs. Specified subset: CD45RA+ positively selected. The source is a man between 18 and 35 years old in good health. Some clones in this sample may be carry-over from other donors' samples.

In nucleotides, the CDR3 is TGTGCCAGCAGTTCCTACTCTGGAAACACCATATATTTT. The encoded protein is CASSSYSGNTIYF. The gene calls are TRBV28 and TRBJ1-3; D gene uncertain. Trimming cost V 4 bases and J 0 bases, with 4 bases left between them. The germline CDR1 and CDR2 sequences are MDHEN and SYDVKM. This CDR3 has 13 amino acids.